This T cell receptor beta chain was sequenced during a study of blood T cells in healthy people across ages. Study conclusions and caveats: Older age coincided with a roughly linear decline in TCR beta diversity per million T cells. Since the PBMCs were unsorted, naive and antigen-experienced cells could not be conclusively compared.

A second about 6 to 11 cycle PCR used barcoded and J-beta primers. Via MiXCR, TCRdb re-called the 5' RACE reads, giving one row per CDR3 protein. The table includes hundreds of thousands of distinct CDR3 sequences, around 36% detected once. Aged roughly 6 to 100, donors were systemically healthy Caucasians from Russia. In this sample, this clonotype turned up a few times. Its target is unknown. One end of the junction does not line up with germline, which may come from a read error. Sequenced: blood. The source is a man in his late teens or twenties in good health.

The CDR3 bases are TGTGCCGGCAGCTGGGACAGGACCCCGGATACGCAGTATTTT. Amino acids: CAGSWDRTPDTQYF. The chain uses TRBV5-6 and TRBJ2-3, with 8 bases aligning to TRBD1. This CDR3 is 14 amino acids long. Germline assignment: CDR1 SGHDT and CDR2 YYEEEE.